This T cell receptor beta chain was profiled in a study of Ad26.COV2.S vaccination and SARS-CoV-2 variants. Study results and limitations: Spike-specific TCR breadth was greater in vaccine than placebo recipients. Recipients of either vaccine or placebo displayed similar breadth of non-spike TCRs.

The CDR3 totals 13 residues. Looked up from germline, CDR1 is LNHNV and CDR2 is YYDKDF (reference sequence). Trimming cost V 3 bases and J 8 bases, with 10 bases left between them. Sequenced by immunoSEQ multiplex PCR; TCRdb stores in-frame clones only, minus some. The sample lists about 98,000 clones; around three quarters were seen once. For this clone: Its antigen is unknown.

The chain couples TRBV15 to TRBJ1-4; D uncertain. This receptor was obtained from a human donor who had recovered from COVID-19. Sample: peripheral blood, taken after recovery from COVID-19. As DNA, the CDR3 is TGTGCCACCAGCAGGCTGAATTTCGAAAAACTGTTTTTT. Translating gives CATSRLNFEKLFF. The full variable domain, completed using reference TRBV15 and TRBJ1-4, is DAMVIQNPRYQVTQFGKPVTLSCSQTLNHNVMYWYQQKSSQAPKLLFHYYDKDFNNEADTPDNFQSRRPNTSFCFLDIRSPGLGDTAMYLCATSRLNFEKLFFGSGTQLSVL.